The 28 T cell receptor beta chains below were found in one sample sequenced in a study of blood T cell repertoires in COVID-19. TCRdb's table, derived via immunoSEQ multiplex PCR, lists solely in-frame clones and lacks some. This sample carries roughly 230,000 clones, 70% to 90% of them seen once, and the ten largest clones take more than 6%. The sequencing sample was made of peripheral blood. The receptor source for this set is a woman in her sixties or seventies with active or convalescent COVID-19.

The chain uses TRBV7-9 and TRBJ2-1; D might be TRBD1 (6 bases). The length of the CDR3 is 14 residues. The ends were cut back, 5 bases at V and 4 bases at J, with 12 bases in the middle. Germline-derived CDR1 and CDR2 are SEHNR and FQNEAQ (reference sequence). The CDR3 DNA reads TGTGCCAGCAGCCTCCCAACAGGGTACAATGAGCAGTTCTTC. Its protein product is CASSLPTGYNEQFF.

The CDR3 bases are TGCAGCGTTGAAGATCTTCAGGGGAATGAGCAGTTCTTC. Translated: CSVEDLQGNEQFF. This chain joins TRBV29-1 and TRBJ2-1, with a possible D match to TRBD1 (6 bases). Trimming stripped 0 bases from V and 7 bases from J, with 10 bases between. Germline values: CDR1 SQVTM, CDR2 ANQGSEA. This CDR3 is 13 amino acids long.

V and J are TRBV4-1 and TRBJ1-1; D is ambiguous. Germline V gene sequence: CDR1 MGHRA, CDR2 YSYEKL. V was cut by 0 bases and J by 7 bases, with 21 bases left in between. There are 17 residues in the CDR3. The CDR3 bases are TGCGCCAGCAGCCAAGAATATGGTGGTACGGACTTTGATGAAGCTTTCTTT. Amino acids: CASSQEYGGTDFDEAFF.

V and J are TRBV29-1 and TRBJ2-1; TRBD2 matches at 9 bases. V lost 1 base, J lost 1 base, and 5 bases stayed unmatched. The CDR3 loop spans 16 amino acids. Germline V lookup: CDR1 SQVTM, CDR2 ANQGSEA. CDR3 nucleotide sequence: TGCAGCGTTGAAGGGGCTAGCGGGGAATCCTACAATGAGCAGTTCTTC. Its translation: CSVEGASGESYNEQFF.

Written as DNA, the CDR3 is TGTGCCAGCAGTGACAGGACAGGGGGCATCTATGGCTACACCTTC. It encodes CASSDRTGGIYGYTF. The rearrangement uses TRBV25-1 and TRBJ1-2, with 11 bases fitting TRBD1. With V trimmed by 3 bases and J by 4 bases, 4 bases remained unmatched. Germline loops: CDR1 MGHDK, CDR2 SYGVNS. The CDR3 length is 15 residues.

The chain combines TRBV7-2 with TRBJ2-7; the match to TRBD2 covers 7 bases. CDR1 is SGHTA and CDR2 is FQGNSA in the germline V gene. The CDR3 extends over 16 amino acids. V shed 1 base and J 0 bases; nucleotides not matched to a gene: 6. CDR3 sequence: CASSLVAGVSSYEQYV. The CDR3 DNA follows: TGTGCCAGCAGCTTAGTGGCGGGGGTAAGCTCCTACGAGCAGTACGTC.

CDR3 in amino acids: CASSLGRQGRYGYTF. Here the CDR3 DNA reads TGTGCCAGCAGCCTAGGTCGACAGGGGCGGTATGGCTACACCTTC. This rearrangement joins TRBV5-5 to TRBJ1-2, with 8 bases matching TRBD1. The V and J ends lost 4 bases and 5 bases, in that order; junction bases with no gene match: 10. This CDR3 contains 15 residues. Germline V gives CDR1 SGHKS, CDR2 YYEKEE (reference sequence).

The CDR3 region is CASSLAATSGQTSYEQYF. In DNA form, the CDR3 reads TGTGCCAGCAGCTTAGCCGCGACTAGCGGCCAAACCTCCTACGAGCAGTACTTC. The chain has TRBV7-2 and TRBJ2-7; 9 positions match TRBD2. The V gene's germline CDR1 is SGHTA and CDR2 FQGNSA. CDR3 size: 18 residues. V gave up 0 bases and J gave up 0 bases; unmatched junction bases: 9.

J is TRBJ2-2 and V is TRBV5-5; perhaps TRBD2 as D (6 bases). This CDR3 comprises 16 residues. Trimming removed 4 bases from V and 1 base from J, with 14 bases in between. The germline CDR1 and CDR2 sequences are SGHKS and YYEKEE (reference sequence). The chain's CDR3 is CASSLGSGRNTGELFF. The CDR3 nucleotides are TGTGCCAGCAGCCTCGGATCCGGGAGGAACACCGGGGAGCTGTTTTTT.

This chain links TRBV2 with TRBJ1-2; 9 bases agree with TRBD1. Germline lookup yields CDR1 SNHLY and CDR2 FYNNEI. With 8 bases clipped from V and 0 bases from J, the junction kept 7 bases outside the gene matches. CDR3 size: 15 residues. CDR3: CASRDRGIANYGYTF. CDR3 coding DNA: TGTGCCAGCCGAGACAGGGGGATAGCTAACTATGGCTACACCTTC.

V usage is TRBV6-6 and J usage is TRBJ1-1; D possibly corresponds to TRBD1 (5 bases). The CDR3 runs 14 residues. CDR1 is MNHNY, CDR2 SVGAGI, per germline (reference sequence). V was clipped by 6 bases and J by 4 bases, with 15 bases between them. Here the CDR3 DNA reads TGTGCCAGCAGGCTACAGGAAGGAAGCACTGAAGCTTTCTTT. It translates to CASRLQEGSTEAFF.

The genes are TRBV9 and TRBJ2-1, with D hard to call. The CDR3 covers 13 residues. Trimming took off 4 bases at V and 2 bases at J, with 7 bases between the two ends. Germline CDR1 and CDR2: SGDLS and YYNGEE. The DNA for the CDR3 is TGTGCCAGCAGCATTACTACCTACAATGAGCAGTTCTTC. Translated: CASSITTYNEQFF.

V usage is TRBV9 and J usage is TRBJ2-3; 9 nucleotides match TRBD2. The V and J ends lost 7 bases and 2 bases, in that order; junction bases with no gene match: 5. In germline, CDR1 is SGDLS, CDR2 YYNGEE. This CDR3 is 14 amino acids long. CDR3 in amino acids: CASCPGLATDTQYF. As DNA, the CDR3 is TGTGCCAGCTGCCCGGGACTAGCCACAGATACGCAGTATTTT.

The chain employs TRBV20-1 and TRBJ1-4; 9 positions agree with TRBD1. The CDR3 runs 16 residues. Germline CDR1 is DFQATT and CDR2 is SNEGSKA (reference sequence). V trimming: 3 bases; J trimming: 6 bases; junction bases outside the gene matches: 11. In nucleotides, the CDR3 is TGCAGTGCTAGTGGGGACAGGGCGCGGGGGGATGAAAAACTGTTTTTT. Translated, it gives CSASGDRARGDEKLFF.

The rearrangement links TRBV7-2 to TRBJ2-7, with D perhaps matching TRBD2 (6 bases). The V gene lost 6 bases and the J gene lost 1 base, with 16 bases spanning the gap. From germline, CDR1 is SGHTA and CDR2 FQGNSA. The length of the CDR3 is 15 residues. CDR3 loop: CASSRGWGRSYEQYF. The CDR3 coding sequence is TGTGCCAGCAGTCGGGGGTGGGGCAGATCCTACGAGCAGTACTTC.

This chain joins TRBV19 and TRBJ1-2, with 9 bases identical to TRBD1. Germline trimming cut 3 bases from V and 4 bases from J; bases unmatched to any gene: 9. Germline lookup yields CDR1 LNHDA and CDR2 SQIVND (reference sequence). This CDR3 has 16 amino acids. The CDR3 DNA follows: TGTGCCAGTAGTATGGGCCGACAGGGGGGAAGCTATGGCTACACCTTC. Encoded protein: CASSMGRQGGSYGYTF.

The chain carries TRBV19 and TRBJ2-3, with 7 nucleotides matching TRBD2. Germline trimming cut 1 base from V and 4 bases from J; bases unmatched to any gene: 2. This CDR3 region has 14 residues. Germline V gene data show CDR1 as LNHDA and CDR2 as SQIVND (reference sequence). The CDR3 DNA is TGTGCCAGTAGTATAGCCGGACTAGCAGATACGCAGTATTTT. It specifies CASSIAGLADTQYF.

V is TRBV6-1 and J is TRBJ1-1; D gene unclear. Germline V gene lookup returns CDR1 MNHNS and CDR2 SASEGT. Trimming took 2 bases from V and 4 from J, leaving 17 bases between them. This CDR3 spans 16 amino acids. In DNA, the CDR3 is TGTGCCAGCAGTGAAACCAAAGGGAGAAGGAGCACTGAAGCTTTCTTT. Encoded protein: CASSETKGRRSTEAFF.

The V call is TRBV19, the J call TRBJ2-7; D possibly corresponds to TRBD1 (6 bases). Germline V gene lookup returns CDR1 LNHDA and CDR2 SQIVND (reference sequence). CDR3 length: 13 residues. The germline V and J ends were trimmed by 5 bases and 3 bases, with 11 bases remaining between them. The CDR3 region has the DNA TGTGCCAGTAGTCTCCCACAGGGCTACGAGCAGTACTTC. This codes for CASSLPQGYEQYF.

The CDR3, as DNA: TGTGCCAGCAGCTCGAGCGGGAGGGCCAAGACCCAGTACTTC. Its translation is CASSSSGRAKTQYF. The chain combines TRBV11-2 with TRBJ2-5; 10 bases agree with TRBD2. Trimming removed 4 bases from V and 6 bases from J; junction bases left unmatched: 5. Per germline, CDR1 SGHAT and CDR2 FQNNGV. The CDR3 contains 14 residues.

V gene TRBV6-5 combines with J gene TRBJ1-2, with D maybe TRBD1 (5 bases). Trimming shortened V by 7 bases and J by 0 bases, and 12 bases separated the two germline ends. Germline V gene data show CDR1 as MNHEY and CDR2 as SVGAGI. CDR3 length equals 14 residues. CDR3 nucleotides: TGTGCCAGCACCTCCGGGGGAGCTAACTATGGCTACACCTTC. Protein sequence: CASTSGGANYGYTF.

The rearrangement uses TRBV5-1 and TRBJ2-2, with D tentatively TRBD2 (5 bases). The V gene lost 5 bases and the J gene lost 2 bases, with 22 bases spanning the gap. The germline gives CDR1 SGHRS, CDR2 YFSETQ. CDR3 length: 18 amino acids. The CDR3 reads CASRLTGNPPTNTGELFF. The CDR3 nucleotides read TGCGCCAGCAGGCTGACCGGGAATCCCCCGACTAACACCGGGGAGCTGTTTTTT. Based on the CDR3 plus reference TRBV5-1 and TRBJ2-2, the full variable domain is KAGVTQTPRYLIKTRGQQVTLSCSPISGHRSVSWYQQTPGQGLQFLFEYFSETQRNKGNFPGRFSGRQFSNSRSEMNVSTLELGDSALYLCASRLTGNPPTNTGELFFGEGSRLTVL.

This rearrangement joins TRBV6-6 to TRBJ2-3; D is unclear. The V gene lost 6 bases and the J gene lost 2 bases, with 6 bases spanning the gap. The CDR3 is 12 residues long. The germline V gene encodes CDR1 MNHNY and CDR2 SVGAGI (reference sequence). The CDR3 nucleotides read TGTGCCAGCAGCGTTTACACAGATACGCAGTATTTT. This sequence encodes CASSVYTDTQYF.

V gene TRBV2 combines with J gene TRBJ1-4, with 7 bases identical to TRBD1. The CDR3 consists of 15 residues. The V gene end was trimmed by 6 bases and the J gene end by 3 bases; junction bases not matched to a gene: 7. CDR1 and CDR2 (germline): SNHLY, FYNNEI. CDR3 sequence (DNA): TGTGCCAGCAGCTGGATGGGACAGCCTAATGAAAAACTGTTTTTT. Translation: CASSWMGQPNEKLFF.

CDR3 loop: CASRKDRQSYEQYF. CDR3 nucleotide sequence: TGTGCCAGCAGGAAGGACCGACAGAGTTACGAGCAGTACTTC. This chain connects TRBV6-5 to TRBJ2-7; TRBD1 is a possible D gene (5 bases). The V and J ends lost 6 bases and 4 bases respectively, with 16 bases between them. The CDR3 spans 14 residues. CDR1 is MNHEY, CDR2 SVGAGI, per germline.

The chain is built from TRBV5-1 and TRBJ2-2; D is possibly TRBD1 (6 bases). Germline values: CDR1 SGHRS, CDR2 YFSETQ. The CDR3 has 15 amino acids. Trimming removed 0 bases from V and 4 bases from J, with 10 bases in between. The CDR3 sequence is CASSLAQGSTGELFF. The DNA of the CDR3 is TGCGCCAGCAGCTTGGCACAGGGAAGCACCGGGGAGCTGTTTTTT.

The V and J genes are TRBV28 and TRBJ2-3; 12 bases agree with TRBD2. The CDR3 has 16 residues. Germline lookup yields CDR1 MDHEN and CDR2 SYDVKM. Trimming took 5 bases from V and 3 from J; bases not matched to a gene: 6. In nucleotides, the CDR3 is TGTGCCAGCAGTAAAAGACTAGCGGGGGAGACAGATACGCAGTATTTT. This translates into CASSKRLAGETDTQYF.

CDR3 sequence: CASSLGVRDEQFF. Written as DNA, the CDR3 is TGCGCCAGCAGCCTTGGGGTGAGGGATGAGCAGTTCTTC. The chain joins TRBV10-1 to TRBJ2-1, with D possibly matching TRBD2 (5 bases). Between the trimmed V and J ends, which lost 6 bases and 8 bases, there was a span of 14 bases. Germline V gene lookup returns CDR1 WNHNN and CDR2 SYGVQD (reference sequence). The CDR3 has 13 amino acids.